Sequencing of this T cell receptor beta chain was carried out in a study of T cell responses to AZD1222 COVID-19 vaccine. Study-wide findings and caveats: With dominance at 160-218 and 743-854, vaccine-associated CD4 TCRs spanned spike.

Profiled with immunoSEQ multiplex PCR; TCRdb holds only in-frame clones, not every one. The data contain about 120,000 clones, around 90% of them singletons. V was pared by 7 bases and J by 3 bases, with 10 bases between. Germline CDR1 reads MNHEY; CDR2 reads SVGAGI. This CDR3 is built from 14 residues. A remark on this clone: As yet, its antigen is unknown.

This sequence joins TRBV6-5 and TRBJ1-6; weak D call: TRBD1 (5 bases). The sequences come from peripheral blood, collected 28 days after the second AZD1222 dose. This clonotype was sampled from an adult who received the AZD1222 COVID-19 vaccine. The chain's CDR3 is CASKPGHYNSPLHF. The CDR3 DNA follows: TGTGCCAGCAAGCCAGGGCACTATAATTCACCCCTCCACTTT.